Following are 26 T cell receptor beta chains from one sample sequenced in a study of blood T cells in healthy people across ages. A second PCR of about 7 to 12 cycles used a sample-barcoded 5' primer and a J-beta primer mix. TCRdb called the 5' RACE reads again in MiXCR, with one record for every CDR3 protein. The sample includes hundreds of thousands of distinct CDR3 sequences, 56% of them seen just once. Material: blood. These receptors were obtained from a man aged 35 to 55 in good health.

The rearrangement links TRBV11-2 to TRBJ2-4; D tentatively reads TRBD1 or TRBD2 (5 bases each). TRBJ2-5 explains the end of the DNA better; the J call may be wrong. Germline values: CDR1 SGHAT, CDR2 FQNNGV. This CDR3 has 18 amino acids. The CDR3 DNA reads TGTGCCAGCAGCTTAGATCTCATGATTCAGGGACCGGAAGAGACCCAGTACTTC. Residues: CASSLDLMIQGPEETQYF.

Comment on this clonotype: This may arise from a read error, as a much more abundant clone is one base away. The chain couples TRBV6-2 or TRBV6-3 to TRBJ2-1; 8 positions match TRBD1. The CDR3 consists of 16 residues. Germline CDR1 reads MNHEY; CDR2 reads SVGEGT. The junction had 18 bases not matched to a gene; V was cut back by 6 bases and J by 11 bases. The CDR3 DNA reads TGTGCCAGCAGCCGATCCGACAGGGGATTTTGGGATAAGCAGTTCTTC. Protein sequence: CASSRSDRGFWDKQFF.

The genes are TRBV28 and TRBJ2-1; D is uncertain. The ends were cut back, 5 bases at V and 1 base at J, with 12 bases in the middle. Germline V gives CDR1 MDHEN, CDR2 SYDVKM. This CDR3 is 15 amino acids long. The chain's CDR3 is CASSLTWGSYNEQFF. Here the CDR3 DNA reads TGTGCCAGCAGTCTAACATGGGGTTCCTACAATGAGCAGTTCTTC.

This clonotype was observed at least ten times. This chain joins TRBV12-3 or TRBV12-4 and TRBJ2-7; possible D gene TRBD2, 5 bases. The CDR3 is 12 amino acids. Trimming cost V 3 bases and J 4 bases, with 7 bases left between them. Here the CDR3 reads CASSLRAYEQYF. The CDR3 DNA follows: TGTGCCAGCAGTTTGCGGGCTTACGAGCAGTACTTC.

CDR3 in DNA: TGTGCCATCAGTGAGTCCGAACTAGCGACACCAAATGAGCAGTTCTTC. Encoded protein: CAISESELATPNEQFF. V usage is TRBV10-3 and J usage is TRBJ2-1, with TRBD2 matching 7 bases. The CDR3 covers 16 residues. Looked up from germline, CDR1 is ENHRY and CDR2 is SYGVKD. The J segment lost 7 bases and the V segment lost 0 bases, leaving 9 bases of the junction unmatched.

The CDR3 nucleotides read TGTGCCAGCAGCTCTATCGCCTCCGGGGGCGGCGGGGAGCTGTTTTTT. It encodes CASSSIASGGGGELFF. This rearrangement joins TRBV7-7 to TRBJ2-2, with D tentatively TRBD1 or TRBD2 (6 bases each). V lost 4 bases and J lost 7, with 19 bases in between. The CDR3 consists of 16 residues. Germline V lookup: CDR1 SSHAT, CDR2 FNYEAQ (reference sequence).

This clonotype has a single count. This chain connects TRBV29-1 to TRBJ2-5; 10 bases align to TRBD2. This CDR3 has 14 amino acids. Germline assignment: CDR1 SQVTM and CDR2 ANQGSEA. The V segment lost 3 bases and the J segment 4 bases; nucleotides outside the gene matches: 5. The CDR3 bases are TGCAGCGTTGAGTTGCTAGCGGGAGCAGAGACCCAGTACTTC. Amino acids: CSVELLAGAETQYF.

V and J are TRBV18 and TRBJ1-6; TRBD1 matches 10 bases. The ends lost 4 bases at V and 7 bases at J; junction bases unmatched: 4. This CDR3 is 15 amino acids long. Germline V lookup: CDR1 KGHSH, CDR2 LQKENI. The DNA for the CDR3 is TGTGCCAGCTCACAACGGACAGGGGGGAATTCACCCCTCCACTTT. Translated, it gives CASSQRTGGNSPLHF. Full variable domain (remainder filled in from reference TRBV18 and TRBJ1-6): NAGVMQNPRHLVRRRGQEARLRCSPMKGHSHVYWYRQLPEEGLKFMVYLQKENIIDESGMPKERFSAEFPKEGPSILRIQQVVRGDSAAYFCASSQRTGGNSPLHFGNGTRLTVT.

The V gene is TRBV6-2 or TRBV6-3, the J gene TRBJ2-7, with D tentatively TRBD1 or TRBD2 (6 bases each). Trimming left V 5 bases short and J 7 bases short, with 21 bases between. CDR3 length equals 15 residues. Germline V gives CDR1 MNHEY, CDR2 SVGEGT. This CDR3 is CASSRPGAGHNEQYF. The CDR3 DNA sequence: TGTGCCAGCAGTCGTCCCGGGGCGGGACACAATGAGCAGTACTTC.

The J gene is TRBJ2-7, the V gene TRBV20-1; weak D call: TRBD1 (5 bases). Germline CDR1 DFQATT, CDR2 SNEGSKA (reference sequence). V was clipped by 3 bases and J by 4 bases, with 10 bases between them. The CDR3 is 12 residues long. The CDR3 protein is CSASQTDYEQYF. The CDR3 DNA follows: TGCAGTGCTAGTCAGACAGATTACGAGCAGTACTTC.

For this clonotype: A junction boundary mismatches the germline segment, possibly from a read error. The chain recombines TRBV9 with TRBJ2-3, with 7 bases lining up with TRBD1. Germline CDR1 and CDR2: SGDLS and YYNGEE. The CDR3 has 15 residues. The DNA of the CDR3 is TGTGTCAGCAGCGTAGGGGGCTGTAGCACAGATACGCAGTATTTT. Residues: CVSSVGGCSTDTQYF.

The chain uses TRBV28 and TRBJ1-1, with D hard to call. With 5 bases removed from V and 10 bases from J, the gap between germline ends came to 17 bases. The CDR3 is 13 residues long. The V gene's germline CDR1 is MDHEN and CDR2 SYDVKM. Here the CDR3 DNA reads TGTGCCAGCAGTGACACAAGACTAGTGGGAGCTTTCTTT. Translation gives CASSDTRLVGAFF.

The chain carries TRBV20-1 and TRBJ2-7, with D hard to call. The ends were cut back, 6 bases at V and 7 bases at J, with 13 bases in the middle. CDR1 and CDR2 from the germline V gene are DFQATT and SNEGSKA (reference sequence). The CDR3 contains 11 residues. CDR3 sequence reads: CSALSNNEQYF. In nucleotides, the CDR3 is TGCAGTGCCCTTAGCAACAATGAGCAGTACTTC.

This chain uses TRBV6-4 with TRBJ2-1; the D gene is possibly TRBD1 (6 bases). Trimming removed 3 bases from V and 9 bases from J, with 15 bases in between. This CDR3 spans 14 amino acids. Germline V gene data show CDR1 as MRHNA and CDR2 as SNTAGT. As DNA, the CDR3 is TGTGCCAGCAGTGAGGTTATTAGGGGGACTGAGCAGTTCTTC. Translating gives CASSEVIRGTEQFF.

CDR3 nucleotides: TGTGCCAGCAGCAGGACAGGGCCCAGCTATGGCTACACCTTC. It is translated as CASSRTGPSYGYTF. V usage is TRBV6-1 and J usage is TRBJ1-2; TRBD1 matches 8 bases. V was pared by 6 bases and J by 4 bases, with 7 bases of the junction left unmatched. The CDR3 loop spans 14 amino acids. The V gene's germline CDR1 is MNHNS and CDR2 SASEGT.

The genes are TRBV29-1 and TRBJ2-1, with a weak D call TRBD2 (6 bases). V lost 3 bases, J lost 4 bases, and 16 bases lay in between. The CDR3 runs to 15 residues. Per germline, CDR1 SQVTM and CDR2 ANQGSEA. The CDR3 is CSVEVLAGFYNEQFF. For the CDR3, the DNA is TGCAGCGTTGAGGTTCTCGCGGGATTTTACAATGAGCAGTTCTTC.

This clonotype was observed a few times. The chain couples TRBV6-5 to TRBJ2-7, with D maybe TRBD1 (5 bases). Germline values: CDR1 MNHEY, CDR2 SVGAGI. This CDR3 spans 15 amino acids. With 0 bases removed from V and 1 base from J, the gap between germline ends came to 10 bases. The CDR3 DNA reads TGTGCCAGCAGTTACTCGTATGCAGGGTCCTACGAGCAGTACTTC. Its translation is CASSYSYAGSYEQYF.

The CDR3 bases are TGTGCCAGCAGTGAGACAGGGGGCACAGATACGCAGTATTTT. Protein: CASSETGGTDTQYF. This chain links TRBV6-4 with TRBJ2-3, with 8 bases that match TRBD1. The germline CDR1 and CDR2 sequences are MRHNA and SNTAGT. This CDR3 is built from 14 residues. V was pared by 3 bases and J by 1 base, with 0 bases of the junction left unmatched.

V usage is TRBV7-9 and J usage is TRBJ1-4; weak D call: TRBD1 (6 bases). This CDR3 region has 15 residues. Germline V gene sequence: CDR1 SEHNR, CDR2 FQNEAQ (reference sequence). Trimming took off 6 bases at V and 8 bases at J, with 19 bases between the two ends. CDR3: CASSPISGALEKLFF. The CDR3 nucleotides read TGTGCCAGCAGTCCCATCTCGGGGGCTCTGGAAAAACTGTTTTTT.

There are a few counts of this clonotype. This chain uses TRBV7-2 with TRBJ2-5; 12 nucleotides line up with TRBD2. The germline V gene has CDR1 SGHTA and CDR2 FQGNSA. This CDR3 has 14 residues. V lost 6 bases and J lost 4; bases outside the gene matches: 3. The CDR3: CASRPGLAGETQYF. The CDR3 DNA reads TGTGCCAGCAGGCCGGGACTAGCGGGAGAGACCCAGTACTTC.

This chain uses TRBV4-2 with TRBJ1-1; no firm D call. CDR3 size: 14 residues. Looked up from germline, CDR1 is LGHNA and CDR2 is YNFKEQ. V lost 1 base and J 4 bases, leaving 10 bases between the germline ends. DNA for the CDR3: TGTGCCAGCAGCCAAGTACAGTCTATCACTGAAGCTTTCTTT. This encodes CASSQVQSITEAFF.

J is TRBJ2-3 and V is TRBV2; D remains ambiguous. Germline lookup yields CDR1 SNHLY and CDR2 FYNNEI. The CDR3 totals 13 residues. Deletions cut 2 bases from V and 7 bases from J, with 10 bases between. The CDR3 loop is CASSETPLNTQYF. The CDR3 DNA reads TGTGCCAGCAGTGAAACGCCTCTGAATACGCAGTATTTT.

Ten or more counts support this clonotype. The V gene is TRBV7-3, the J gene TRBJ2-5, with 7 bases that match TRBD2. J gave up 9 bases and V 5 bases, and 9 bases lay outside the gene matches. CDR1 is SGHTA, CDR2 FQGTGA, per germline. The CDR3 is 13 residues long. The CDR3, as DNA: TGTGCCAGCAGCGGCCGGAACCGGGAGGCCCAGTACTTC. This sequence encodes CASSGRNREAQYF.

This chain uses TRBV3-1 with TRBJ2-1, with D maybe TRBD2 (6 bases). This CDR3 contains 11 residues. Per germline, CDR1 LGHDT and CDR2 YNNKEL (reference sequence). Trimming left V 6 bases short and J 12 bases short, with 12 bases between. The CDR3 is CASSGTCWQFF. CDR3 DNA sequence: TGTGCCAGCAGTGGGACTTGTTGGCAGTTCTTC.

This chain links TRBV20-1 with TRBJ1-3; D gene unclear. Deletions cut 5 bases from V and 0 bases from J, with 11 bases between. The CDR3 extends over 14 amino acids. From germline, CDR1 is DFQATT and CDR2 SNEGSKA (reference sequence). This chain's CDR3 is CSAQPGFSGNTIYF. The CDR3 region has the DNA TGCAGTGCTCAGCCAGGTTTCTCTGGAAACACCATATATTTT.

This clonotype occurred a few times. The chain joins TRBV28 to TRBJ1-2, with D unclear. The CDR3 length is 11 residues. Germline V CDR1 and CDR2: MDHEN, SYDVKM. CDR3 sequence reads: CASRADYGYTF. The CDR3 nucleotides read TGTGCAAGCCGGGCGGACTATGGCTACACCTTC.